One TCR beta chain is described in this entry. Its antigen specificity is not known. No quality values exist for individual bases; no much larger clone is one base distant. This specimen comes from a study of T cell repertoires in ileal Crohn's disease (dated by TCRdb to the late 2010s). For the study in its entirety: At the time of surgery, about a third of patients were active smokers, and the median duration of disease was 7.5 to 8.5 years. The study ran alongside a multicentre cohort designed to identify predictors of early endoscopic recurrence after ileocolonic resection. A Rutgeerts score higher than i0 was the definition used for endoscopic postoperative recurrence. M6 samples consisted of neoterminal ileum biopsies collected during postoperative colonoscopy. Roughly half of the patients were given postoperative therapy, with about 18 on anti-TNF agents and approximately 12 on thiopurines. All patients had surgery for a complication: stricturing disease in about 60% and penetrating disease in roughly 40%. TCR repertoire analysis was performed in about 61 Crohn's disease patients drawn from a prospective multicentre cohort. The study sequenced approximately 170 mucosal samples from some 62 patients, taken at several locations on the surgical specimen and at postoperative endoscopy.

The sample's time point label is to be understood as: neoterminal ileum biopsy at postoperative endoscopy, about 6 months after surgery. Adults with ileal or ileocolonic Crohn's disease for whom ileocolonic resection was indicated were considered eligible. Whole ileal mucosal biopsies were stored frozen at -80°C before DNA extraction. Genomic DNA was isolated from frozen whole biopsies using a TRizol-based method, and the DNA was quantified with a NanoDrop 2000 spectrophotometer. The germline V gene (reference sequence) sets CDR1 to GTSNPN and CDR2 to SVGIG. Here V drops 0 bases and J drops 10 bases, and the junction holds 17 bases not matched to any gene. The CDR3 goes from the cysteine to the phenylalanine over 17 residues. Only the CDR3 DNA is retained, 51 bases long and in frame from the first base. General study outcomes and caveats: Mucosal CD4 and CD8 T cells were sorted and sequenced only in a subgroup of patients, the size of which was not stated. Higher percentages of high-frequency clones at the time of surgery were linked to endoscopic recurrence, and every patient with clonality above 26.8% (18/57) had recurrence. Postoperative endoscopy timing varied within the first year after surgery, with a median delay of approximately 6.3 months. A significantly higher proportion of clonal expansions was observed in active smokers at surgery than in non-smokers (about 25% vs 20%, p=0.02). Sorted CD8 T cells carried more high-frequency clones than CD4 T cells, suggesting mucosal expansions were mainly CD8.

About 500 nanograms of biopsy DNA per sample were submitted for commercial TCRB immunosequencing. A two-step, amplification bias-controlled multiplex PCR was used by Adaptive Biotechnology to amplify CDR3 regions from genomic DNA. The first PCR used primers for every V and J gene segment; the second PCR added barcodes and Illumina adapters. An Illumina instrument was used to sequence the CDR3 libraries. In the paper's pipeline: The analysis drew on both the pipelines supplied by the vendor and custom analysis of the raw data in R/Bioconductor running R version 3.3.0. Clonality, which ranges from 0 to 1, was calculated as the inverse of the normalised Shannon entropy across all productive clones. High-frequency clones were defined as the repertoire share of the top 100 clones, retaining only clones passing a 95% confidence test. Overlap between samples was measured with the Morisita-Horn index, while repertoire diversity was measured with the Simpson index. Here the immuneACCESS table is served through TCRdb, limited to in-frame sequences with V and J called. Missing clones are a known gap in these copies; in checked studies unresolved V genes cover under half, and the rest lacks a known reason. That table supplies the V and J calls and clone size; D and trimming were determined from the DNA. In all, the sample holds tens of thousands of clones, and about 88% of those were seen once. The ten largest clones take up under 2.5% of the sample.

The TCR originated in an adult with Crohn's disease. This sequence uses TRBV30 and TRBJ2-1; 8 bases in between match TRBD2. The sequenced material came from ileal tissue. DNA sequence: TGTGCCTGGAGTGTAGGGGTATCAGCGGGAGCGGAAGAGGAGCAGTTCTTC. This sequence encodes CAWSVGVSAGAEEEQFF. With the rest looked up from the reference TRBV30 and TRBJ2-1 genes rather than sequenced, the full variable domain is SQTIHQWPATLVQPVGSPLSLECTVEGTSNPNLYWYRQAAGRGLQLLFYSVGIGQISSEVPQNLSASRPQDRQFILSSKKLLLSDSGFYLCAWSVGVSAGAEEEQFFGPGTRLTVL.